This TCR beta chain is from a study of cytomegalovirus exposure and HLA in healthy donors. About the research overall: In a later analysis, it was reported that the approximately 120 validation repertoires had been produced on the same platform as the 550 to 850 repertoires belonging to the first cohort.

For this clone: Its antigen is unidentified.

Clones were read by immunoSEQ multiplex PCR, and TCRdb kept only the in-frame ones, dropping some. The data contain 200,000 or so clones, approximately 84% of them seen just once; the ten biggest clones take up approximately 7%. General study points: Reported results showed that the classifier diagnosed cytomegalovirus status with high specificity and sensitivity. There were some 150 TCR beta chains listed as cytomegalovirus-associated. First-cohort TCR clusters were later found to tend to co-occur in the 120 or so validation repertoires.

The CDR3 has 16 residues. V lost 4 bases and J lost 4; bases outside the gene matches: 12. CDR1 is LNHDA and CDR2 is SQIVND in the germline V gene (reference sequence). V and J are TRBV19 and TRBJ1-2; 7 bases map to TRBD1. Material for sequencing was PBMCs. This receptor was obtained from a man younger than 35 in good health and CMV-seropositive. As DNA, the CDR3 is TGTGCCAGTAGTACGAGACAGGGCCAAAATTCCTATGGCTACACCTTC. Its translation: CASSTRQGQNSYGYTF. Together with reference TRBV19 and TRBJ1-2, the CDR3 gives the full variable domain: DGGITQSPKYLFRKEGQNVTLSCEQNLNHDAMYWYRQDPGQGLRLIYYSQIVNDFQKGDIAEGYSVSREKKESFPLTVTSAQKNPTAFYLCASSTRQGQNSYGYTFGSGTRLTVV.